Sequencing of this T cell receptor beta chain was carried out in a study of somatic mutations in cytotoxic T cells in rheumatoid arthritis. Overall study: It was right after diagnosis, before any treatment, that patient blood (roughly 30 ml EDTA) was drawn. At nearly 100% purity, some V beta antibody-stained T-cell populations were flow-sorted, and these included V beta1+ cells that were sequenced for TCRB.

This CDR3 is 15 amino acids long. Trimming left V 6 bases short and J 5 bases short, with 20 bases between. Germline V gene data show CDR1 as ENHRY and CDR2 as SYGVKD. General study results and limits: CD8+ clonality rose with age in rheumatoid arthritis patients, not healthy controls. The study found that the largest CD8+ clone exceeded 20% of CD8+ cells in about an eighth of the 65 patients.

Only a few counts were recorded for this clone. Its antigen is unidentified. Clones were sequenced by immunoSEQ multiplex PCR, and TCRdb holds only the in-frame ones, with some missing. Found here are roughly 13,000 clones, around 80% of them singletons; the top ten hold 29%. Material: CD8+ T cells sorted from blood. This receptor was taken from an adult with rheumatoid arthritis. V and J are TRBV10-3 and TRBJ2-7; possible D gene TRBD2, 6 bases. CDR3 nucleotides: TGTGCCATCAGCACGACTAGACTCGGCTCGGACGAGCAGTACTTC. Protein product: CAISTTRLGSDEQYF.